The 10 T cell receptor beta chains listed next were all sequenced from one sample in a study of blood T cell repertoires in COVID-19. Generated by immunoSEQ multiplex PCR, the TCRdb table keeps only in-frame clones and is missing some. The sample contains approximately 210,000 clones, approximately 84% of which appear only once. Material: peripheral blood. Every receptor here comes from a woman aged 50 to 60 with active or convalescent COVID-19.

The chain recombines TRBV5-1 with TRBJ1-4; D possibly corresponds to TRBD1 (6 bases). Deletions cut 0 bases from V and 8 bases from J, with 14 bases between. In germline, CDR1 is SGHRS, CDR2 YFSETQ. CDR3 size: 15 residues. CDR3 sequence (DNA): TGCGCCAGCAGCTTGGTCCCGGGGGGGCCAGAAAAACTGTTTTTT. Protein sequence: CASSLVPGGPEKLFF.

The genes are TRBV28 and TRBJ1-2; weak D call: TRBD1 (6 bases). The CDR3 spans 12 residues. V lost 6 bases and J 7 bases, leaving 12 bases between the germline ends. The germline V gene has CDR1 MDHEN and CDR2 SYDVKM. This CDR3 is CASSRQGFGYTF. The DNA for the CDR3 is TGTGCCAGCAGCCGGCAGGGGTTTGGCTACACCTTC.

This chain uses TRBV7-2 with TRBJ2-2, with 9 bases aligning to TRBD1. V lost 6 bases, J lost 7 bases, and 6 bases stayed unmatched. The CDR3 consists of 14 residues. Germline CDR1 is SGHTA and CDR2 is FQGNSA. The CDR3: CASRSQGAGGELFF. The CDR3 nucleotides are TGTGCCAGCAGATCACAGGGGGCGGGCGGGGAGCTGTTTTTT. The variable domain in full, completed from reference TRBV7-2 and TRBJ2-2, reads GAGVSQSPSNKVTEKGKDVELRCDPISGHTALYWYRQSLGQGLEFLIYFQGNSAPDKSGLPSDRFSAERTGGSVSTLTIQRTQQEDSAVYLCASRSQGAGGELFFGEGSRLTVL.

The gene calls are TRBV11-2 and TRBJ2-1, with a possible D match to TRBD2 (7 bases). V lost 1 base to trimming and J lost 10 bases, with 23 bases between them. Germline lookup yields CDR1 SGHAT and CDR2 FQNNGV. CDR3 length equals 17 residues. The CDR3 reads CASSLVARGGADREQFF. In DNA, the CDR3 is TGTGCCAGCAGCTTAGTCGCCCGAGGGGGGGCGGACCGCGAGCAGTTCTTC.

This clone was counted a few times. CDR3 nucleotide sequence: TGTGCCACCGGGGATGGAATTAGTGAGCAGTTCTTC. Its translation: CATGDGISEQFF. The rearrangement links TRBV19 to TRBJ2-1, with D tentatively TRBD2 (5 bases). Germline-derived CDR1 and CDR2 are LNHDA and SQIVND (reference sequence). The length of the CDR3 is 12 residues. The V end was cut by 10 bases, the J end by 9 bases, with 16 bases between.

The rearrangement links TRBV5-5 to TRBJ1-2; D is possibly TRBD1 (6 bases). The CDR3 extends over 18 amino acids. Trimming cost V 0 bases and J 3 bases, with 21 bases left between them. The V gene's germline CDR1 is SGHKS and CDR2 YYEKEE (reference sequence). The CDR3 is CASSLASGSQGPHYGYTF. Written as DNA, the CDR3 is TGTGCCAGCAGCTTGGCTTCGGGGTCGCAGGGGCCCCACTATGGCTACACCTTC.

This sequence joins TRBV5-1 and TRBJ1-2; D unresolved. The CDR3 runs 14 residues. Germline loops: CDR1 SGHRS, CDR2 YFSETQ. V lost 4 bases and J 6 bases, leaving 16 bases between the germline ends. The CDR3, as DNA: TGCGCCAGCAGCCGGGGTGGGCCCGGCGATGGCTACACCTTC. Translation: CASSRGGPGDGYTF. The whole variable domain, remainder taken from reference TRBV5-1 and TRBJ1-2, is KAGVTQTPRYLIKTRGQQVTLSCSPISGHRSVSWYQQTPGQGLQFLFEYFSETQRNKGNFPGRFSGRQFSNSRSEMNVSTLELGDSALYLCASSRGGPGDGYTFGSGTRLTVV.

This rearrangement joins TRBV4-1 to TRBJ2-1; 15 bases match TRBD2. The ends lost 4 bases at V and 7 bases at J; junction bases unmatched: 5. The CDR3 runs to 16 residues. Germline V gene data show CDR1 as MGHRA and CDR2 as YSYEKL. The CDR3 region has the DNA TGCGCCAGCAGCCGGGGAGGACTAGCGGGGGGGAATGAGCAGTTCTTC. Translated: CASSRGGLAGGNEQFF.

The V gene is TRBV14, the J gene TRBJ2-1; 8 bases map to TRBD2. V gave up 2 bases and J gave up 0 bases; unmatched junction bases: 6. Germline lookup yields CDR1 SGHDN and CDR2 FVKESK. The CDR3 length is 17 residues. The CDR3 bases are TGTGCCAGCAGCCAACTACCGGGGGGGGCCTCCTACAATGAGCAGTTCTTC. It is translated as CASSQLPGGASYNEQFF.

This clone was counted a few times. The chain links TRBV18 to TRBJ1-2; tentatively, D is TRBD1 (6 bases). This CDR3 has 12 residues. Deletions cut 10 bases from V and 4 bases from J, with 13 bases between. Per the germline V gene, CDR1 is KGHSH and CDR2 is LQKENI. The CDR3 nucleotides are TGTGCCACGCGAGGGGGAGCCTATGGCTACACCTTC. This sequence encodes CATRGGAYGYTF.